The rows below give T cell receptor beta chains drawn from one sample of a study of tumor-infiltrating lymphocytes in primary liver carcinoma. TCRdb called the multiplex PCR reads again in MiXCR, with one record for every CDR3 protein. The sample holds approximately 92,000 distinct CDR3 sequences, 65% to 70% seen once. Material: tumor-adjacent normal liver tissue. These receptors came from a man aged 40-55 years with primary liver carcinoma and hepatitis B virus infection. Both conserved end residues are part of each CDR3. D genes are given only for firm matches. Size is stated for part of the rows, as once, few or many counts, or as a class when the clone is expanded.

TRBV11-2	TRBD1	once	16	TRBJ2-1	TGTGCCAGCAGCTACCCGACAGGGCCCAGGGACGATGAGCAGTTCTTC	CASSYPTGPRDDEQFF
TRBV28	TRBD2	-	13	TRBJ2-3	TGTGCCACTCAGCGGGGCGGCACAGATACGCAGTATTTT	CATQRGGTDTQYF
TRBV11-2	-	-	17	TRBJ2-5	TGTGCCAGCAGCTTAGGGGCCTTGTCCCGGTTTCAAGAGACCCAGCACTTC	CASSLGALSRFQETQHF
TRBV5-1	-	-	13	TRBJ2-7	TGCGCCAGCAGCAGGACAGAGGGAGGCGAGCAATACTTC	CASSRTEGGEQYF
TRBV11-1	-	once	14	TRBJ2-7	TGTGCCAGCAGCCCCTCCCAGGACTCCTACGAACAGTACTTC	CASSPSQDSYEQYF
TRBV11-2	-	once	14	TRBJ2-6	TGTGCCAACAGCTTAGTTCCTGGGGCCAACGTCCTGACATTC	CANSLVPGANVLTF
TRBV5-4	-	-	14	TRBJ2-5	TGTGCCAGCAGTGTGGGGATAGAATGGGAGACCCAGTACTTC	CASSVGIEWETQYF
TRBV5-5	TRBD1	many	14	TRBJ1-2	TGTGCCAGCAGCTTGTCTCAGGGGGGTGCTGGCTACACCTTC	CASSLSQGGAGYTF
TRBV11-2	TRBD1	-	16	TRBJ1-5	TGTGCCAGCAACTTAGGCCCTCCCGGGACAGATCAGCCCCAGCATTTT	CASNLGPPGTDQPQHF
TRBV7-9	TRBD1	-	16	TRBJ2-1	TGTGCCAGCAGCCCGGTGTGGACAGGGGGGAGGAATGAGCGGTTCTTC	CASSPVWTGGRNERFF
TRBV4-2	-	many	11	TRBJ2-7	TGTGCCAGCAGCCTCGGGTTCGAGCAGTACTTC	CASSLGFEQYF
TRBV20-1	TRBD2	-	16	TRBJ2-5	TGCAGTGCTAGAGATCAGGCTAGCGGGAGCTGGGAGACCCAGTATTTC	CSARDQASGSWETQYF
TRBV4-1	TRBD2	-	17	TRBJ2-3	TGCGTCAGTAGCCAAGTGCGAGGTAGCGGGAGGTTAGATACGCAGTATTTT	CVSSQVRGSGRLDTQYF
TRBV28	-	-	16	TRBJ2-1	TGTACCAGCAGACGCACTGCCGGGACTTACTACGATGAGCAGTTCTTC	CTSRRTAGTYYDEQFF
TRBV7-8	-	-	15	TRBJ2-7	TGTGCCAGCAGCTTAGTGGACCAGTGGGGCCACGAGCAGTACTTC	CASSLVDQWGHEQYF
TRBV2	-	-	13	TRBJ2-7	TGTGCCAGTACCCCAGTGTCCGGCGACAAGCAGTACTTC	CASTPVSGDKQYF
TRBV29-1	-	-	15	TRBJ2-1	TGCAGCGTGGGGCCCCCTTCCAACTCCTACAATGAGCAGTCCTTC	CSVGPPSNSYNEQSF
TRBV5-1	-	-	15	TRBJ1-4	TGCGCCAGCAGCTTGGACGAGGGTCTCGATGAAAAACTGTTTTTT	CASSLDEGLDEKLFF
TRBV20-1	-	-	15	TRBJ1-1	TGCAGTGCTAGGGATGGCCCCCTCTTGGGCACTGAAGCTTTCTTT	CSARDGPLLGTEAFF
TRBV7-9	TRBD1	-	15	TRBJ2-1	TGTGCCAGCAGCTTGGGGGACAGGGCCTACAATGAGCAGCTCTTC	CASSLGDRAYNEQLF
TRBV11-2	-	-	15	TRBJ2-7	TGTGCCAGCAGCTTAACGCGAGACGCAAGGTACGAGCGGTACTTC	CASSLTRDARYERYF
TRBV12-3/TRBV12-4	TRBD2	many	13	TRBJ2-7	TGTGCCAGCAGCCAACTAGCGGGATACGAGCAGTACTTC	CASSQLAGYEQYF
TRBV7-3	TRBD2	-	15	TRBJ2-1	TGTGCCAGCAACTCTAGCGGGAGCCGGGACAATGAGCAGTTCTTC	CASNSSGSRDNEQFF
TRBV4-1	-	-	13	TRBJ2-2	TGCGCCAGCAGCCGAGGACAAGGCGGGGAGTTGTTTTTC	CASSRGQGGELFF
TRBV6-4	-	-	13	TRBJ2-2	TGTGCCAGCAGTGAAGGGGACACCGAGGAGCTGTTTTTT	CASSEGDTEELFF
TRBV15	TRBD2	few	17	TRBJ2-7	TGTGCCACCAGCAGAGCATCAATCCCAGCGGGAATATACGAGCAGTACTTC	CATSRASIPAGIYEQYF
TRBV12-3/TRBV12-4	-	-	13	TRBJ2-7	TGTGCCAGCAGTTTAAGGGAATCCTACGAGCAGCAATTC	CASSLRESYEQQF
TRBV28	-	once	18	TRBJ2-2	TGTGCCAGCATACACAGGGTCGGGGAGGGCCCGTATACCGGGGAGCCGTTTTTT	CASIHRVGEGPYTGEPFF
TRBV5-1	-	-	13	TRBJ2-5	TGCGCCAGCAGCCTACAGCTCTTTGAGACCCAGTACTTC	CASSLQLFETQYF
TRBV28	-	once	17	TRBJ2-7	TGTGCCATCAGTTTTGGGTCCGTCCGGGAGCCTTCCTACGAGCAGTACTTC	CAISFGSVREPSYEQYF
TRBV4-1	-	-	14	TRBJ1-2	TGCGCTAGCAGCCTAACCGAGGGGATTGAGGGCTACATCTTC	CASSLTEGIEGYIF
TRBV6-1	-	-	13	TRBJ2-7	TGTGCCAGCAGTGACTCCTCGGGGAAGGAGCAGTACTTC	CASSDSSGKEQYF
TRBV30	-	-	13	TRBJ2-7	TGTACCTGGAGTACGGACAGCACCTACGAGCAGTACTTC	CTWSTDSTYEQYF
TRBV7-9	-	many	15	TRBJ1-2	TGTGCCAGCAGCTCATTCGACAGTATTAACTATGGCTACACCTTC	CASSSFDSINYGYTF
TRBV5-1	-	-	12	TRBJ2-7	TGCACCAGCAGCCGGGACATCAGCGAGCAGTACTTC	CTSSRDISEQYF
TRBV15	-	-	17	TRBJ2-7	TGTACCACCAGCAGAGCATCAATCCCAGAGGGAATATACGAGCAGTACTTC	CTTSRASIPEGIYEQYF
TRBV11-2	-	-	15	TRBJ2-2	TGTGCCAGTAACTCCCAGGGTGTTGACACCGGGGAGCTGTTTTTT	CASNSQGVDTGELFF
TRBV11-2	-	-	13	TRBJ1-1	TGTGCTAGTAGCTTGCAGGTTAACACTGAAACTTTCTTT	CASSLQVNTETFF
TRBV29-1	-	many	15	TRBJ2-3	TGCAGCGTTGCGACAGGATCACCAACGGTAGATACGCAGTATTTT	CSVATGSPTVDTQYF
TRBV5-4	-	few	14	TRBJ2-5	TGTGCCAGCAGCTCACCGGGACTGCAAGAGACCCAGTACTTC	CASSSPGLQETQYF
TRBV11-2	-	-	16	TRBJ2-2	TGTGCCAACAGCTCCAGACAGGCTTCTAATACCGGGGAGCTGTTTTTT	CANSSRQASNTGELFF